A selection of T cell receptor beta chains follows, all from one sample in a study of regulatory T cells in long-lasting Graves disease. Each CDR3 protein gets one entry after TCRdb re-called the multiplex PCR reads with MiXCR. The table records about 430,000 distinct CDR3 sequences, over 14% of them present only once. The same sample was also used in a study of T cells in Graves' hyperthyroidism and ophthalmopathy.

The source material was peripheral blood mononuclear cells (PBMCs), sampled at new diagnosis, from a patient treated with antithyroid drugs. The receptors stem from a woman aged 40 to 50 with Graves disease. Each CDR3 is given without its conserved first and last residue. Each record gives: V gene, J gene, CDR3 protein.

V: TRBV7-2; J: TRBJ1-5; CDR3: ASSRRPGQGFFQPQH
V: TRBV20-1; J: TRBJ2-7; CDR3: SARDRLAGAYEQY
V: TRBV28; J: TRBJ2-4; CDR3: ASSLIQALAKNIQY
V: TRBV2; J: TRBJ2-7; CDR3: ASSERRGSSYEQY
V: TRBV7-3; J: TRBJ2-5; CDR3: ASSPDQETQY
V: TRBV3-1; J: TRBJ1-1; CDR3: ASSQDGRDTEAF
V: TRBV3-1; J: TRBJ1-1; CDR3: ASSHGFDGAPNTEAF
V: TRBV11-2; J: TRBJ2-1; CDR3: ASSPPGAPENEQF
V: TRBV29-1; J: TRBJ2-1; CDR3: SVPRGLAGNEQF
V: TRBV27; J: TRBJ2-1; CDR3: ASSSTLWNEQF
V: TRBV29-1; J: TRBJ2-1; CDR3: SVEREDRTFGEQF
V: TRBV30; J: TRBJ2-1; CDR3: AWSFGLAGEGEQF
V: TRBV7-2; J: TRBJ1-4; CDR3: ASSLTGTDDNEKLF
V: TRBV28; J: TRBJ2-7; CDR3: ASSLVDGSSYEQY
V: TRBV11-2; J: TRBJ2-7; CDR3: ASSSPEENSGRSYEQY
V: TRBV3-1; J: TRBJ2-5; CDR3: ASIGSWGETQY
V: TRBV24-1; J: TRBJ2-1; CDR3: ATSGVRGGNEQF
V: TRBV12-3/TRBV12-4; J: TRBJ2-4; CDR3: ASSLRLAGSRGNIQY